This T cell receptor (beta chain) derives from a study of shared clonotypes between healthy human individuals. Study summary: Donor composition was two women and a few men, aged 18 to 49.

The CDR3 runs to 13 residues. Germline loops: CDR1 SGHAT, CDR2 FQNNGV. V was trimmed by 5 bases and J by 4 bases, leaving 9 bases between them. Here immunoSEQ multiplex PCR was the method, and the copy in TCRdb shows in-frame clones only, minus some. The sample consists of a few hundred thousand clones, around 78% of them appearing once. Sequenced material: PBMCs. The receptor was isolated from a woman aged 35 to 49 in good health. Some clones in this sample may be carry-over from other donors' samples. The chain is built from TRBV11-2 and TRBJ1-3; no clear D. The CDR3 sequence: CASSPGSGNTIYF. The DNA for the CDR3 is TGTGCCAGCAGCCCGGGTTCCGGAAACACCATATATTTT.